The 3 T cell receptor beta chains reported below all come from one sample, sequenced in a study of T cells in Graves' hyperthyroidism and ophthalmopathy. RNA transcripts gave rise to amplified TCR beta CDR3 regions. In the first-round RT-PCR of the TCR CDR3, the HTBI primer set was used. Each CDR3 protein gets one entry after TCRdb re-called the multiplex PCR reads with MiXCR. This table holds around 600,000 distinct CDR3 sequences, more than 15% found once. The specimen sequenced was blood. All receptors derive from a woman aged 25-40 years with Graves' hyperthyroidism.

As concerns this clonotype: One junction end disagrees with the germline gene, perhaps due to a read error. The genes are TRBV25-1 and TRBJ1-6, with D possibly TRBD1 on 6 matching bases. This CDR3 is built from 17 residues. CDR1 is MGHDK and CDR2 is SYGVNS in the germline V gene. The DNA of the CDR3 is TGTGCCAGCAGTGAATATGGTGGGACAATATATAATCCACCCCTCCACTTT. Translated, it gives CASSEYGGTIYNPPLHF.

In its sample, this clonotype was seen once. The rearrangement joins TRBV15 to TRBJ1-4, with 7 bases lining up with TRBD1. Germline CDR1 and CDR2: LNHNV and YYDKDF (reference sequence). This CDR3 contains 14 residues. V trimming: 0 bases; J trimming: 8 bases; junction bases outside the gene matches: 3. The CDR3 region is CATSRDTGQEKLFF. DNA of the CDR3: TGTGCCACCAGCAGAGATACGGGACAGGAAAAACTGTTTTTT.

The chain joins TRBV4-1 to TRBJ1-4; TRBD1 agrees at 9 bases. The CDR3 consists of 17 residues. The V gene end was trimmed by 0 bases and the J gene end by 4 bases; junction bases not matched to a gene: 6. The germline V gene encodes CDR1 MGHRA and CDR2 YSYEKL. Written as DNA, the CDR3 is TGCGCCAGCAGCCAAGACTCCCCGGGACAGGGTAATGAAAAACTGTTTTTT. This gives the protein CASSQDSPGQGNEKLFF.